Below, 17 T cell receptor beta chains from the same sample are listed, as sequenced in a study of immune evolution from preneoplasia to lung adenocarcinoma. Assay: immunoSEQ multiplex PCR; the TCRdb copy retains only in-frame clones and omits some. The sample contains approximately 5,400 clones, roughly 86% of which appear only once. Sequenced material: FFPE invasive lung adenocarcinoma tissue. The receptors were gathered from a person aged 50-75 years with lung adenocarcinoma.

In its sample, this clone was seen a few times. The chain couples TRBV6-5 to TRBJ2-3; 10 nucleotides line up with TRBD1. V was pared by 5 bases and J by 3 bases, with 5 bases of the junction left unmatched. Germline values: CDR1 MNHEY, CDR2 SVGAGI. The CDR3 has 15 residues. The CDR3 DNA reads TGTGCCAGCAGTAACCCGGGACAGGGGACAGATACGCAGTATTTT. Its protein is CASSNPGQGTDTQYF.

V usage is TRBV6-5 and J usage is TRBJ1-3; D remains unclear. The CDR3 is 14 amino acids. The V gene's germline CDR1 is MNHEY and CDR2 SVGAGI. V lost 2 bases to trimming and J lost 2 bases, with 7 bases between them. CDR3 nucleotide sequence: TGTGCCAGCAGTTACGTGGGCGCTGGAAACACCATATATTTT. This sequence encodes CASSYVGAGNTIYF.

This rearrangement joins TRBV5-1 to TRBJ2-1, with 8 nucleotides matching TRBD2. Germline V gene sequence: CDR1 SGHRS, CDR2 YFSETQ. V lost 4 bases and J lost 6; bases outside the gene matches: 6. The CDR3 extends over 14 amino acids. CDR3 in DNA: TGCGCCAGCAGCGAGCGGGAGAGCCTCAATGAGCAGTTCTTC. This gives the protein CASSERESLNEQFF. Full variable domain (missing parts from reference TRBV5-1 and TRBJ2-1): KAGVTQTPRYLIKTRGQQVTLSCSPISGHRSVSWYQQTPGQGLQFLFEYFSETQRNKGNFPGRFSGRQFSNSRSEMNVSTLELGDSALYLCASSERESLNEQFFGPGTRLTVL.

The gene calls are TRBV5-4 and TRBJ2-2, with no clear D. Trimming took 0 bases from V and 7 from J, leaving 10 bases between them. The germline CDR1 and CDR2 sequences are SGHNT and YYREEE (reference sequence). The CDR3 is made up of 14 amino acids. CDR3 coding DNA: TGTGCCAGCAGCTTGGCCGATAGCATCGGGGAGCTGTTTTTT. Translation gives CASSLADSIGELFF.

J is TRBJ2-3 and V is TRBV5-1; 7 bases line up with TRBD1. Germline CDR1 is SGHRS and CDR2 is YFSETQ. This CDR3 region has 15 residues. The trim removed 1 base at V and 7 bases at J, leaving 9 bases unmatched. The CDR3 DNA reads as TGCGCCAGCAGCTTGCGACCGGACAGGCCGAATACGCAGTATTTT. It specifies CASSLRPDRPNTQYF.

CDR3 DNA sequence: TGTGCCAGCAGCGTAACAGGACCCTACGAGCAGTACTTC. This gives the protein CASSVTGPYEQYF. The rearrangement uses TRBV14 and TRBJ2-7; D is perhaps TRBD1 (5 bases). Trimming removed 5 bases at V and 2 bases at J, with 10 bases between. Germline CDR1 reads SGHDN; CDR2 reads FVKESK. The CDR3 covers 13 residues.

DNA for the CDR3: TGTGCCAGCAGCGTGGCAATTCATACCGGGGAGCTGTTTTTT. Translation: CASSVAIHTGELFF. The V call is TRBV9, the J call TRBJ2-2; no reliable D call. Trimming removed 2 bases at V and 5 bases at J, with 10 bases between. CDR1 is SGDLS and CDR2 is YYNGEE in the germline V gene. CDR3 length equals 14 residues.

The chain employs TRBV7-8 and TRBJ2-7, with a possible D match to TRBD1 (6 bases). This CDR3 region has 13 residues. Germline values: CDR1 SGHVS, CDR2 FQNEAQ. Trimming shortened V by 5 bases and J by 2 bases, and 10 bases separated the two germline ends. This CDR3 reads CASSQQGTYEQYF. The CDR3 DNA reads TGTGCCAGCAGCCAGCAGGGGACCTACGAGCAGTACTTC. Combining the CDR3 with reference TRBV7-8 and TRBJ2-7 gives the whole variable domain GAGVSQSPRYKVAKRGQDVALRCDPISGHVSLFWYQQALGQGPEFLTYFQNEAQLDKSGLPSDRFFAERPEGSVSTLKIQRTQQEDSAVYLCASSQQGTYEQYFGPGTRLTVT.

The chain links TRBV19 to TRBJ2-7; unclear D gene. The CDR3 contains 14 residues. V dropped 5 bases and J dropped 2 bases, with 13 bases sitting between them. Germline-derived CDR1 and CDR2 are LNHDA and SQIVND (reference sequence). The CDR3 DNA reads TGTGCCAGTAGTGCCCGTAATAGACCCTACGAGCAGTACTTC. It specifies CASSARNRPYEQYF. The variable domain in full, completed from reference TRBV19 and TRBJ2-7, reads DGGITQSPKYLFRKEGQNVTLSCEQNLNHDAMYWYRQDPGQGLRLIYYSQIVNDFQKGDIAEGYSVSREKKESFPLTVTSAQKNPTAFYLCASSARNRPYEQYFGPGTRLTVT.

The J gene is TRBJ1-2, the V gene TRBV2; D ambiguous. The CDR3 totals 10 residues. Trimming took 3 bases from V and 8 from J, leaving 4 bases between them. CDR1 and CDR2 from the germline V gene are SNHLY and FYNNEI. CDR3 DNA sequence: TGTGCCAGCAGTGATTTCGGCTACACCTTC. Encoded protein: CASSDFGYTF.

The chain is built from TRBV28 and TRBJ2-5, with a weak D call TRBD1 (5 bases). V dropped 3 bases and J dropped 4 bases, with 15 bases sitting between them. CDR1 MDHEN and CDR2 SYDVKM come from the germline V gene. This CDR3 comprises 15 residues. CDR3 in amino acids: CASSLGRTPGETQYF. CDR3 sequence (DNA): TGTGCCAGCAGTTTGGGGCGGACCCCTGGAGAGACCCAGTACTTC.

The chain links TRBV5-1 to TRBJ2-1; D is perhaps TRBD2 (5 bases). CDR3 length equals 13 residues. Germline CDR1 reads SGHRS; CDR2 reads YFSETQ. Trimming removed 0 bases at V and 8 bases at J, with 9 bases between. Written as DNA, the CDR3 is TGCGCCAGCAGCTTGGCGGGGTCGGATGAGCAGTTCTTC. Translating it yields CASSLAGSDEQFF.

J is TRBJ1-4 and V is TRBV6-5, with TRBD1 as a possible D gene (6 bases). Germline V gene sequence: CDR1 MNHEY, CDR2 SVGAGI. V was shortened by 4 bases and J by 7 bases, with 13 bases between the two germline ends. The CDR3 spans 14 residues. This chain's CDR3 is CASSWGRRGEKLFF. The CDR3 nucleotides read TGTGCCAGCAGTTGGGGGCGTCGGGGTGAAAAACTGTTTTTT.

About this clone: Other DNA sequences of this sample code for an identical CDR3. This rearrangement joins TRBV5-1 to TRBJ2-3, with TRBD2 matching 11 bases. CDR1 is SGHRS and CDR2 is YFSETQ in the germline V gene. V trimming: 4 bases; J trimming: 2 bases; junction bases outside the gene matches: 9. The CDR3 sequence is 17 residues long. The CDR3 spells CASSPGTSGDFTDTQYF. The CDR3, as DNA: TGCGCCAGCAGCCCCGGGACTAGCGGAGACTTCACAGATACGCAGTATTTT. Using reference TRBV5-1 and TRBJ2-3 for the parts outside the CDR3, the full variable domain is KAGVTQTPRYLIKTRGQQVTLSCSPISGHRSVSWYQQTPGQGLQFLFEYFSETQRNKGNFPGRFSGRQFSNSRSEMNVSTLELGDSALYLCASSPGTSGDFTDTQYFGPGTRLTVL.

V and J are TRBV5-1 and TRBJ2-3; D gene ambiguous. The CDR3 runs 12 residues. V lost 5 bases and J 0 bases, leaving 4 bases between the germline ends. Germline V lookup: CDR1 SGHRS, CDR2 YFSETQ. Here the CDR3 reads CASRRSTDTQYF. Here the CDR3 DNA reads TGCGCCAGCAGACGGAGCACAGATACGCAGTATTTT.

The V gene is TRBV5-5, the J gene TRBJ2-7; D unresolved. The germline V gene has CDR1 SGHKS and CDR2 YYEKEE (reference sequence). The ends were cut back, 6 bases at V and 2 bases at J, with 9 bases in the middle. There are 12 residues in the CDR3. Here the CDR3 DNA reads TGTGCCAGCATATCAGGAACCTACGAGCAGTACTTC. Its protein is CASISGTYEQYF.

The chain links TRBV6-4 to TRBJ2-3; D is undetermined. From germline, CDR1 is MRHNA and CDR2 SNTAGT. V shed 4 bases and J shed 1 base, with 6 bases lying between them. The CDR3 is made up of 13 amino acids. The CDR3 bases are TGTGCCAGCAGTGCTGGCCGCACAGATACGCAGTATTTT. It translates to CASSAGRTDTQYF.